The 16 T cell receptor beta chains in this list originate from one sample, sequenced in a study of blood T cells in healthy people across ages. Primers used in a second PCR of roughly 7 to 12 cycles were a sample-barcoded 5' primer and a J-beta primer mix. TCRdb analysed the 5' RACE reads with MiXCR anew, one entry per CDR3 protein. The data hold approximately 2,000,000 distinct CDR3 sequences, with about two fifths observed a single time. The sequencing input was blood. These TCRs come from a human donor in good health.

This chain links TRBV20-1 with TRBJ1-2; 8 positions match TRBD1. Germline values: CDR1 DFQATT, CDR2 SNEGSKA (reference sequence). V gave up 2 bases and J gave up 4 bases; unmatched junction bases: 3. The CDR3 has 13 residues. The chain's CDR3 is CSARIGQGYGYTF. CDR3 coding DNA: TGCAGTGCTAGAATTGGACAGGGCTATGGCTACACCTTC.

The CDR3 region has the DNA TGTGCCAGCAGCACCCAGACCGGGTTCTATGGCTACACCTTC. This encodes CASSTQTGFYGYTF. This rearrangement joins TRBV7-2 to TRBJ1-2; D is unresolved. Between the trimmed V and J ends, which lost 5 bases and 4 bases, there was a span of 14 bases. The CDR3 totals 14 residues. Germline CDR1 SGHTA, CDR2 FQGNSA.

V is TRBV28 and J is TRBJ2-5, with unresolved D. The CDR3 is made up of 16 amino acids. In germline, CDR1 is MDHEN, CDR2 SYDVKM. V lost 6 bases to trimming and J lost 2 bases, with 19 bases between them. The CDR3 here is CASSSDTLKRQETQYF. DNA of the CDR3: TGTGCCAGCAGCTCTGACACACTCAAAAGGCAAGAGACCCAGTACTTC.

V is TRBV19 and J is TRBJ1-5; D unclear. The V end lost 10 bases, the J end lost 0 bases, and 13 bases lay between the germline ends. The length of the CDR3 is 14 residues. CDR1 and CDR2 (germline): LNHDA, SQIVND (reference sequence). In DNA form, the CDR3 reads TGTGCCACCTCACCGGAATATAGCAATCAGCCCCAGCATTTT. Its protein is CATSPEYSNQPQHF.

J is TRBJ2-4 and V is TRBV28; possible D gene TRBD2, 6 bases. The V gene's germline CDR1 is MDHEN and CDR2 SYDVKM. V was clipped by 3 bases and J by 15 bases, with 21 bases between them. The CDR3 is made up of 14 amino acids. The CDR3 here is CASSLDTVAGRPYF. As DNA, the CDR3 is TGTGCCAGCAGTTTGGATACAGTGGCAGGGAGGCCGTACTTC.

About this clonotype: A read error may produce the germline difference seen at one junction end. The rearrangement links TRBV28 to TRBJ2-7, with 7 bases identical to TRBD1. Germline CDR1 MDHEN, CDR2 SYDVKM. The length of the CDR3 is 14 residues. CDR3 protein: CASGLRDSSYEQYF. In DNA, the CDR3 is TGTGCCAGCGGTTTAAGGGACAGTTCCTACGAGCAGTACTTC.

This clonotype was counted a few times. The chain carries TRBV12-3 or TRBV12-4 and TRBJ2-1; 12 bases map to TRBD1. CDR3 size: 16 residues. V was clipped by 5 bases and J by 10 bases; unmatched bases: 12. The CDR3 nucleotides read TGTGCCAGCAGTCCTCACGGGACAGGGGGCGCGGGGGAGCAGTTCTTC. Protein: CASSPHGTGGAGEQFF.

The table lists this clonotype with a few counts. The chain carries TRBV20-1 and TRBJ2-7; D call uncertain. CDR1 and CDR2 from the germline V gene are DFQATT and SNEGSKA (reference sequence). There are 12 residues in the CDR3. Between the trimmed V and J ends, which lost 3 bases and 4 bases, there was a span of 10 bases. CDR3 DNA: TGCAGTGCTAGTGGGCAGAGATACGAGCAGTACTTC. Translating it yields CSASGQRYEQYF.

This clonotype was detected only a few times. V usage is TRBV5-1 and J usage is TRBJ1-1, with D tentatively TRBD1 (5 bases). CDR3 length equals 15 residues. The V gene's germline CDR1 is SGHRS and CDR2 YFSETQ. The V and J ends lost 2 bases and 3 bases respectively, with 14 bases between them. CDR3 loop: CASSFRSGGDTEAFF. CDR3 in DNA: TGCGCCAGCAGCTTTAGGTCGGGAGGGGACACTGAAGCTTTCTTT.

The CDR3 spells CASSPPGAPPFGKLFF. CDR3 DNA sequence: TGTGCCAGCAGTCCACCAGGGGCGCCTCCCTTTGGAAAACTGTTTTTT. The gene calls are TRBV28 and TRBJ1-4, with D perhaps TRBD1 (6 bases). The V gene lost 5 bases and the J gene lost 10 bases, with 23 bases spanning the gap. Looked up from germline, CDR1 is MDHEN and CDR2 is SYDVKM. This CDR3 spans 16 amino acids.

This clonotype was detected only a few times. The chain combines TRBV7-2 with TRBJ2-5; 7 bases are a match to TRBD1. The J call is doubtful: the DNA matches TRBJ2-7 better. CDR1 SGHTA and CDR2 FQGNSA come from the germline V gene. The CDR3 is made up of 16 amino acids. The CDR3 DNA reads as TGTGCCAGCAGCCTGTCCGCGACAGGGTGCAGATGCGAGCAGTACTTC. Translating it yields CASSLSATGCRCEQYF.

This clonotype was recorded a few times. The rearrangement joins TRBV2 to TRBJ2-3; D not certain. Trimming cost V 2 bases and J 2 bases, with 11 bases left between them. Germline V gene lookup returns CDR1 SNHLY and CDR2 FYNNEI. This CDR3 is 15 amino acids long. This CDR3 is CASSELGQFTDTQYF. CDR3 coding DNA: TGTGCCAGCAGTGAATTAGGGCAGTTCACAGATACGCAGTATTTT. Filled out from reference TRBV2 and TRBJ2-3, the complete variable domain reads EPEVTQTPSHQVTQMGQEVILRCVPISNHLYFYWYRQILGQKVEFLVSFYNNEISEKSEIFDDQFSVERPDGSNFTLKIRSTKLEDSAMYFCASSELGQFTDTQYFGPGTRLTVL.

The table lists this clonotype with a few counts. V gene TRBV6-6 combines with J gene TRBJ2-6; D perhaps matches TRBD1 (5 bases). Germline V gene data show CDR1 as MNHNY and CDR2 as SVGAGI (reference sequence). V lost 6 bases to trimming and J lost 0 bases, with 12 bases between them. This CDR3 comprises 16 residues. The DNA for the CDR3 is TGTGCCAGCAGCCCGACAGAGTTCTCTGGGGCCAACGTCCTGACTTTC. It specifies CASSPTEFSGANVLTF.

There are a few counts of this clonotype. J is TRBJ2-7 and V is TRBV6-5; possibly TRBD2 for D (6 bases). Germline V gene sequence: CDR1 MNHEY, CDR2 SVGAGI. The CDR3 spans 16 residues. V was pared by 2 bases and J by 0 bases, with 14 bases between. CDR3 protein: CASSYALGGASYEQYF. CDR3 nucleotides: TGTGCCAGCAGTTACGCCCTGGGCGGGGCCTCCTACGAGCAGTACTTC.

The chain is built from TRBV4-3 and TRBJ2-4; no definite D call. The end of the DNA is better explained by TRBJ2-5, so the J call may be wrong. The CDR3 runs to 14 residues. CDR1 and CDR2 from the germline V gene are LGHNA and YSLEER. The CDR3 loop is CASSQDVGVETQYF. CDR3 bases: TGCGCCAGCAGCCAAGATGTGGGCGTGGAGACCCAGTACTTC.

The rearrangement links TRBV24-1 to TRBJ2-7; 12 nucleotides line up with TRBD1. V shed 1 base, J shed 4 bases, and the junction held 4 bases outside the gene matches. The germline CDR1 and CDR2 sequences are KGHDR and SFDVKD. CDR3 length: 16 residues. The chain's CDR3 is CATSDFGTGGVYEQYF. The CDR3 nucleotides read TGTGCCACCAGTGATTTTGGGACAGGGGGCGTGTACGAGCAGTACTTC.